This TCR beta chain emerged from a study of cytomegalovirus exposure and HLA in healthy donors. The study, taken as a whole, reports: Later analysis indicated greater clonal expansion among HLA-associated TCR beta chains than among equally common other chains.

Germline assignment: CDR1 SGHTA and CDR2 FQGNSA. V was clipped by 5 bases and J by 7 bases, with 12 bases between them. The CDR3 consists of 13 residues. For this clone: Its antigen remains unidentified.

A multiplex PCR was run with 60 Vbeta primers and 13 Jbeta primers. Only in-frame clones appear in the TCRdb table, and some are missing; sequencing was by immunoSEQ multiplex PCR. The table has roughly 110,000 clones, around 73% seen once. Sequenced: PBMCs. The TCR was taken from a man under 40 in good health and CMV-seronegative. The V and J genes are TRBV7-2 and TRBJ2-1; maybe TRBD1 (5 bases). CDR3 DNA: TGTGCCAGCAGCCTACAGGTTCGGAATGAGCAGTTCTTC. Its protein is CASSLQVRNEQFF. The full variable domain, rest sourced from reference TRBV7-2 and TRBJ2-1, is GAGVSQSPSNKVTEKGKDVELRCDPISGHTALYWYRQSLGQGLEFLIYFQGNSAPDKSGLPSDRFSAERTGGSVSTLTIQRTQQEDSAVYLCASSLQVRNEQFFGPGTRLTVL.